A selection of T cell receptor beta chains follows, all from one sample in a study of blood T cell repertoires in COVID-19. Generated by immunoSEQ multiplex PCR, the TCRdb table keeps only in-frame clones and is missing some. In the table there are some 100,000 clones, approximately 90% of which are singletons. Sequencing was carried out using peripheral blood. All receptors derive from a human donor with acute or convalescent COVID-19. The donor label of this sample is uncertain. Both conserved end residues are part of each CDR3. The order of the fields is D gene, J gene, V gene, clone size, CDR3 DNA, CDR3 protein. The D gene is left open where the match is weak. Part of the rows lack a size; the others show once, few, many or a class for expanded clones.

d_gene: TRBD1; j_gene: TRBJ1-2; v_gene: TRBV3-1/TRBV3-2; abundance: NA; CDR3nt: TGTGCCAGCAGCCAAGGGGTTGGACAGGAGTCGATGTACTATGGCTACACCTTC; CDR3aa: CASSQGVGQESMYYGYTF
d_gene: NA; j_gene: TRBJ1-1; v_gene: TRBV4-2; abundance: NA; CDR3nt: TGTGCCAGCAGCCAAGCTCGGGGAGACACTGAAGCTTTCTTT; CDR3aa: CASSQARGDTEAFF
d_gene: TRBD1; j_gene: TRBJ1-3; v_gene: TRBV5-4; abundance: NA; CDR3nt: TGTGCCAGCAGCTTGGGTGCGGGGGGACAGCCTCCCCCCGGAAACACCATATATTTT; CDR3aa: CASSLGAGGQPPPGNTIYF
d_gene: NA; j_gene: TRBJ2-7; v_gene: TRBV14; abundance: NA; CDR3nt: TGTGCCAGCATAAAAGCGGAAGAAGCCGAGCAGTACTTC; CDR3aa: CASIKAEEAEQYF
d_gene: NA; j_gene: TRBJ1-4; v_gene: TRBV5-5; abundance: NA; CDR3nt: TGTGCCAGCAGCTTAGGACAGCTCAATGAAAAACTGTTTTTT; CDR3aa: CASSLGQLNEKLFF
d_gene: TRBD1; j_gene: TRBJ1-2; v_gene: TRBV6-2/TRBV6-3; abundance: NA; CDR3nt: TGTGCCAGCAGCCCCAAGCCATCGACAGGGTTTGCTGGAGGCTACACCTTC; CDR3aa: CASSPKPSTGFAGGYTF
d_gene: TRBD1; j_gene: TRBJ1-6; v_gene: TRBV6-5; abundance: once; CDR3nt: TGTGCCAGCTTGCCGGACAGGGGGCAAGCACCCCTCCACTTT; CDR3aa: CASLPDRGQAPLHF
d_gene: TRBD2; j_gene: TRBJ2-3; v_gene: TRBV30; abundance: NA; CDR3nt: TGTGCCTGGAGTGAACTAGCGGGAGCTGCAGATACGCAGTATTTT; CDR3aa: CAWSELAGAADTQYF
d_gene: NA; j_gene: TRBJ2-7; v_gene: TRBV19; abundance: NA; CDR3nt: TGTGCCAGTAGTATCCAGGGTCTTCGTGGCTACGAGCAGTACTTC; CDR3aa: CASSIQGLRGYEQYF
d_gene: NA; j_gene: TRBJ2-7; v_gene: TRBV2; abundance: NA; CDR3nt: TGTGCCAGCAGTCCCGTCGCAGGGGTCCTTATCTACGAGCAGTACTTC; CDR3aa: CASSPVAGVLIYEQYF